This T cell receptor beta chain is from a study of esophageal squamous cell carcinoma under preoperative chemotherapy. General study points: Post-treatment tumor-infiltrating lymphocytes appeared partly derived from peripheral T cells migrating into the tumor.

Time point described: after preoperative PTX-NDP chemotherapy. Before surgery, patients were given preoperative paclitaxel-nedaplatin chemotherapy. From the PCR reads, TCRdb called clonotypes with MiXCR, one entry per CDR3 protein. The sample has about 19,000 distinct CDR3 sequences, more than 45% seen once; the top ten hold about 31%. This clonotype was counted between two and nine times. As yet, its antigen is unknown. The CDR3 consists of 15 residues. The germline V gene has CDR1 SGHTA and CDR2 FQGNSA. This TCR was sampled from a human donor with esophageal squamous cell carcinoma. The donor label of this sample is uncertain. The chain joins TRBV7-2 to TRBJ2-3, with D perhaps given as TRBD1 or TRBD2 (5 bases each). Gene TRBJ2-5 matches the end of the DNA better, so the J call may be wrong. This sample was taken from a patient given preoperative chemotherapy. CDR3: CASSSPGRQTETQYF. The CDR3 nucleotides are TGTGCCAGCAGCTCGCCGGGACGGCAGACGGAGACCCAGTACTTC.